This TCR beta chain was recorded in a study of control samples from healthy donors and cancer patients. The method was immunoSEQ multiplex PCR; TCRdb's version includes in-frame clones alone and lacks a portion of them. The sample has 110,000 to 150,000 clones, 89% seen once. The sample consisted of blood. The TCR comes from a man aged 30-40 years in good health.

Here the CDR3 DNA reads TGTGCCTGGAGTGTAGGGGGGGACACTGAAGCTTTCTTT. As protein: CAWSVGGDTEAFF. The chain joins TRBV30 to TRBJ1-1; tentative D call: TRBD1 (6 bases). Germline CDR1 is GTSNPN and CDR2 is SVGIG (reference sequence). The CDR3 is made up of 13 amino acids. With 0 bases removed from V and 3 bases from J, the gap between germline ends came to 8 bases.